Below are 32 T cell receptor beta chains sequenced from a single sample in a study of post-analysis software for immune sequencing data. Unique molecular identifiers had been added to the TCR beta cDNA libraries. TCRdb processed the PCR reads anew with MiXCR; each CDR3 protein has one entry. The profile shows some 800,000 distinct CDR3 sequences, roughly 50% of them singletons. No antigen is known for these receptors. Findings and limits, study-wide: Patients used a few TRBV segments, including TRBV5-6, TRBV5-1 and TRBV20-1, more often than controls.

The material sequenced was blood. Receptors were obtained from a girl aged 10 to 17 with multiple sclerosis.

This clonotype was seen many times. The CDR3: CATSRDLTGGSEAFF. In DNA form, the CDR3 reads TGTGCCACCAGCAGAGATCTGACAGGGGGTTCTGAAGCTTTCTTT. The chain recombines TRBV15 with TRBJ1-1; 9 bases line up with TRBD1. The J segment lost 6 bases and the V segment lost 0 bases, leaving 5 bases of the junction unmatched. The germline V gene encodes CDR1 LNHNV and CDR2 YYDKDF (reference sequence). The CDR3 is made up of 15 amino acids. The variable domain in full, with the rest retrieved from reference TRBV15 and TRBJ1-1, is DAMVIQNPRYQVTQFGKPVTLSCSQTLNHNVMYWYQQKSSQAPKLLFHYYDKDFNNEADTPDNFQSRRPNTSFCFLDIRSPGLGDTAMYLCATSRDLTGGSEAFFGQGTRLTVV.

The table lists this clonotype with a count of one. The V gene is TRBV27, the J gene TRBJ2-3; D remains unclear. V dropped 1 base and J dropped 1 base, with 12 bases sitting between them. The CDR3 runs 16 residues. Looked up from germline, CDR1 is MNHEY and CDR2 is SMNVEV (reference sequence). CDR3 coding DNA: TGTGCCAGCAGTTTATTAAGGTCTTCCCGCACAGATACGCAGTATTTT. The encoded protein is CASSLLRSSRTDTQYF.

This clonotype was detected a few times. This sequence joins TRBV5-1 and TRBJ2-3; 14 positions agree with TRBD2. V was clipped by 7 bases and J by 5 bases; unmatched bases: 9. Germline V gene data show CDR1 as SGHRS and CDR2 as YFSETQ. The CDR3 is 16 residues long. CDR3 amino acids: CASRPWTSGGKDTQYF. The CDR3 DNA reads as TGCGCCAGCCGACCCTGGACTAGCGGGGGGAAAGATACGCAGTATTTT.

This clonotype came up a few times. The chain is built from TRBV7-2 and TRBJ2-3; 10 bases line up with TRBD2. The CDR3 length is 17 residues. CDR1 is SGHTA, CDR2 FQGNSA, per germline. Unmatched junction bases numbered 9, after V lost 0 bases and J lost 6 bases. The CDR3 sequence: CASSLALLAGVGDTQYF. The CDR3 DNA follows: TGTGCCAGCAGCTTAGCGCTGCTAGCGGGAGTGGGGGATACGCAGTATTTT.

This clonotype was observed at least ten times. The chain combines TRBV7-8 with TRBJ2-5; TRBD2 agrees at 14 bases. V lost 5 bases and J lost 3; bases outside the gene matches: 11. CDR1 and CDR2 (germline): SGHVS, FQNEAQ. This CDR3 has 18 amino acids. CDR3 loop: CASSLRLAGGPLEETQYF. CDR3 DNA sequence: TGTGCCAGCAGCCTCAGACTAGCGGGAGGGCCGTTGGAAGAGACCCAGTACTTC.

This sequence joins TRBV4-3 and TRBJ2-4, with a tentative D call TRBD1 (6 bases). CDR3 size: 15 residues. The germline V gene has CDR1 LGHNA and CDR2 YSLEER. V dropped 10 bases and J dropped 0 bases, with 16 bases sitting between them. The CDR3 is CATFITRGAKNIQYF. DNA for the CDR3: TGCGCCACCTTTATTACCAGGGGAGCCAAAAACATTCAGTACTTC.

To note about this clonotype: An end of the junction differs from the germline gene, which may be a read error. The V gene is TRBV12-3 or TRBV12-4, the J gene TRBJ2-3; D ambiguous. This CDR3 is built from 14 residues. The CDR3: CASSLYGSTDAQYF. The CDR3 DNA sequence: TGTGCCAGCAGTTTATACGGAAGCACAGATGCGCAGTATTTT.

This chain links TRBV5-1 with TRBJ2-3; TRBD1 might be the D (5 bases). Trimming removed 4 bases at V and 2 bases at J, with 11 bases between. Germline V lookup: CDR1 SGHRS, CDR2 YFSETQ. There are 14 residues in the CDR3. The CDR3 loop is CASSLGHTTDTQYF. The CDR3 DNA follows: TGCGCCAGCAGCCTCGGACATACCACAGATACGCAGTATTTT.

This clonotype was picked up a small number of times. The chain has TRBV5-1 and TRBJ1-2, with D perhaps TRBD1 (5 bases). V dropped 5 bases and J dropped 4 bases, with 9 bases sitting between them. Germline V gives CDR1 SGHRS, CDR2 YFSETQ. The CDR3 is 12 amino acids. As DNA, the CDR3 is TGCGCCAGCAGGCGGGACCTCTATGGCTACACCTTC. Translated: CASRRDLYGYTF.

This clonotype was counted once. The gene calls are TRBV12-3 or TRBV12-4 and TRBJ1-2, with a tentative D call TRBD1 (5 bases). The V gene lost 8 bases and the J gene lost 12 bases, with 19 bases spanning the gap. This CDR3 has 12 residues. The CDR3 spells CASGSMGTVDTF. The CDR3 coding sequence is TGTGCCAGCGGGTCAATGGGGACCGTCGACACCTTC.

The chain joins TRBV5-1 to TRBJ2-5; D might be TRBD1 (6 bases). The V gene's germline CDR1 is SGHRS and CDR2 YFSETQ. CDR3 size: 16 residues. Trimming took 1 base from V and 1 from J, leaving 14 bases between them. The CDR3 nucleotides read TGCGCCAGCAGCTTGATACAGGGTCTGACCCAAGAGACCCAGTACTTC. Translating gives CASSLIQGLTQETQYF. Based on the CDR3 plus reference TRBV5-1 and TRBJ2-5, the full variable domain is KAGVTQTPRYLIKTRGQQVTLSCSPISGHRSVSWYQQTPGQGLQFLFEYFSETQRNKGNFPGRFSGRQFSNSRSEMNVSTLELGDSALYLCASSLIQGLTQETQYFGPGTRLLVL.

In this sample, this clonotype turned up a few times. The CDR3 DNA reads TGCAGTGCCCGACTAGCGGACCCCTACGAGCAGTACTTC. This codes for CSARLADPYEQYF. The chain links TRBV20-1 to TRBJ2-4; TRBD2 matches at 9 bases. TRBJ2-7 matches the DNA end more closely, so the J call is doubtful. The germline gives CDR1 DFQATT, CDR2 SNEGSKA (reference sequence). The CDR3 loop spans 13 amino acids.

The chain carries TRBV7-3 and TRBJ2-3; 7 bases match TRBD1. The germline gives CDR1 SGHTA, CDR2 FQGTGA. V was clipped by 6 bases and J by 2 bases; unmatched bases: 5. This CDR3 has 14 residues. The CDR3 spells CASSSTGNTDTQYF. The CDR3 bases are TGTGCCAGCAGTTCGACAGGGAACACAGATACGCAGTATTTT.

The rearrangement uses TRBV27 and TRBJ2-1; TRBD2 matches at 8 bases. The germline CDR1 and CDR2 sequences are MNHEY and SMNVEV (reference sequence). J was trimmed by 7 bases and V by 3 bases; bases with no gene match: 5. The CDR3 runs to 14 residues. DNA for the CDR3: TGTGCCAGCAGTTTGGAGACTAGCGCAAATGAGCAGTTCTTC. Translation: CASSLETSANEQFF.

The V gene is TRBV5-1, the J gene TRBJ2-3, with a tentative D call TRBD2 (6 bases). The V gene's germline CDR1 is SGHRS and CDR2 YFSETQ. The germline V and J ends were trimmed by 4 bases and 2 bases, with 14 bases remaining between them. CDR3 length: 15 residues. The CDR3 here is CASSPSSVLTDTQYF. In DNA form, the CDR3 reads TGCGCCAGCAGCCCTTCTAGCGTCCTCACAGATACGCAGTATTTT. The full variable domain, in which reference TRBV5-1 and TRBJ2-3 provide the parts outside the CDR3, is KAGVTQTPRYLIKTRGQQVTLSCSPISGHRSVSWYQQTPGQGLQFLFEYFSETQRNKGNFPGRFSGRQFSNSRSEMNVSTLELGDSALYLCASSPSSVLTDTQYFGPGTRLTVL.

V and J are TRBV7-9 and TRBJ2-1, with no clear D. Germline V gene sequence: CDR1 SEHNR, CDR2 FQNEAQ (reference sequence). V gave up 5 bases and J gave up 10 bases, with 9 bases separating them. The CDR3 has 11 amino acids. The CDR3 spells CASSPLAEQFF. Written as DNA, the CDR3 is TGTGCCAGCAGCCCCCTCGCCGAGCAGTTCTTC.

The chain joins TRBV20-1 to TRBJ2-5, with 7 nucleotides matching TRBD1. Germline assignment: CDR1 DFQATT and CDR2 SNEGSKA (reference sequence). The CDR3 loop spans 13 amino acids. V gave up 5 bases and J gave up 1 base; unmatched junction bases: 4. CDR3 protein: CSALYRGQETQYF. The CDR3 nucleotides are TGCAGTGCTCTTTACAGGGGCCAAGAGACCCAGTACTTC.

This clonotype has at least ten counts. The chain links TRBV5-1 to TRBJ2-5; 9 bases map to TRBD2. Germline CDR1 is SGHRS and CDR2 is YFSETQ. V lost 4 bases and J lost 4; bases outside the gene matches: 11. CDR3 size: 16 residues. In DNA, the CDR3 is TGCGCCAGCAGCCTGGGCCTTGAGACTAGCGGAGAGACCCAGTACTTC. Translated: CASSLGLETSGETQYF.

The V gene is TRBV7-9, the J gene TRBJ2-1, with 7 bases fitting TRBD1. The CDR3 runs 16 residues. V was pared by 5 bases and J by 1 base, with 8 bases of the junction left unmatched. CDR1 is SEHNR and CDR2 is FQNEAQ in the germline V gene (reference sequence). DNA of the CDR3: TGTGCCAGCAGCCTAGGGACAGCCAGTTCCTACAATGAGCAGTTCTTC. As protein: CASSLGTASSYNEQFF.

This clonotype was observed many times. This chain links TRBV7-3 with TRBJ1-2, with 9 bases lining up with TRBD1. Unmatched junction bases numbered 1, after V lost 4 bases and J lost 4 bases. CDR1 SGHTA and CDR2 FQGTGA come from the germline V gene. The CDR3 covers 13 residues. CDR3: CASSSGQGYGYTF. In DNA form, the CDR3 reads TGTGCCAGCAGCTCGGGACAGGGCTATGGCTACACCTTC.

This clonotype was recorded a few times. The rearrangement uses TRBV25-1 and TRBJ1-2, with a possible D match to TRBD1 (5 bases). The germline V and J ends were trimmed by 3 bases and 8 bases, with 10 bases remaining between them. Germline V gene lookup returns CDR1 MGHDK and CDR2 SYGVNS. There are 12 residues in the CDR3. In nucleotides, the CDR3 is TGTGCCAGCAGTGATACAGGCGAGGGCTACACCTTC. This translates into CASSDTGEGYTF.

The chain employs TRBV6-1 and TRBJ1-2; the D is unclear. This CDR3 spans 12 amino acids. Germline lookup yields CDR1 MNHNS and CDR2 SASEGT. The V and J ends lost 7 bases and 6 bases respectively, with 12 bases between them. The CDR3: CASTSTTHGYTF. The CDR3 DNA sequence: TGTGCCAGCACGTCTACGACCCATGGCTACACCTTC.

With respect to this clonotype: Given a much more abundant clone one base away, this may be a read error. This is likely a read error, given that the CDR3 carries no conserved phenylalanine or tryptophan at its end. This sequence joins TRBV20-1 and TRBJ2-2; D gene ambiguous. The germline V and J ends were trimmed by 2 bases and 3 bases, with 7 bases remaining between them. Germline V CDR1 and CDR2: DFQATT, SNEGSKA (reference sequence). The CDR3 totals 13 residues. Here the CDR3 DNA reads TGCAGTGCTAGAACCACAGACACCGGGGAGCTGTTTCTT. Translating it yields CSARTTDTGELFL.

The V call is TRBV28, the J call TRBJ1-1; D might be TRBD1 (5 bases). The ends were cut back, 1 base at V and 11 bases at J, with 20 bases in the middle. Per the germline V gene, CDR1 is MDHEN and CDR2 is SYDVKM. The CDR3 is 15 residues long. The CDR3 sequence is CASSLLGRGPKEAFF. Written as DNA, the CDR3 is TGTGCCAGCAGTTTATTGGGTCGGGGCCCAAAGGAGGCTTTCTTT.

The chain couples TRBV24-1 to TRBJ2-1; TRBD1 aligns across 10 bases. CDR1 is KGHDR, CDR2 SFDVKD, per germline. The CDR3 length is 17 residues. With V trimmed by 4 bases and J by 0 bases, 5 bases remained unmatched. The DNA for the CDR3 is TGTGCCACCAGTGAGGGGGGACAGGGGCTCTCCTACAATGAGCAGTTCTTC. This translates into CATSEGGQGLSYNEQFF.

This clonotype has a handful of counts. The V and J genes are TRBV5-1 and TRBJ2-1; 7 nucleotides match TRBD1. Losses at the gene ends were 2 bases for V and 5 bases for J; bases not matched to a gene: 7. The CDR3 consists of 15 residues. Germline lookup yields CDR1 SGHRS and CDR2 YFSETQ. The chain's CDR3 is CASSFFGTANNEQFF. The DNA of the CDR3 is TGCGCCAGCAGCTTCTTCGGGACAGCTAACAATGAGCAGTTCTTC.

In this sample, this clonotype turned up a few times. The chain uses TRBV27 and TRBJ2-7, with a tentative D call TRBD1 (6 bases). CDR3 length: 13 residues. From germline, CDR1 is MNHEY and CDR2 SMNVEV (reference sequence). V lost 6 bases and J lost 4, with 13 bases in between. CDR3 bases: TGTGCCAGCAGCCCACAGAGGGGGTACGAGCAGTACTTC. It codes for CASSPQRGYEQYF.

This clonotype was counted between two and nine times. The V and J genes are TRBV6-2 or TRBV6-3 and TRBJ2-1, with D possibly TRBD2 on 6 matching bases. Germline values: CDR1 MNHEY, CDR2 SVGEGT. With 7 bases removed from V and 7 bases from J, the gap between germline ends came to 17 bases. This CDR3 has 14 amino acids. In DNA, the CDR3 is TGTGCCAGCATCAGGCGGCCAGGGAGGAATGAGCAGTTCTTC. This codes for CASIRRPGRNEQFF.

The V call is TRBV20-1, the J call TRBJ2-3; D call uncertain. V was trimmed by 3 bases and J by 4 bases, leaving 11 bases between them. The germline V gene has CDR1 DFQATT and CDR2 SNEGSKA (reference sequence). This CDR3 is 13 amino acids long. The CDR3 DNA is TGCAGTGCTAGTCACTCAAGAGCAGATACGCAGTATTTT. As protein: CSASHSRADTQYF.

V usage is TRBV6-5 and J usage is TRBJ1-2; 7 bases line up with TRBD1. Germline CDR1 MNHEY, CDR2 SVGAGI. This CDR3 contains 16 residues. J was trimmed by 1 base and V by 0 bases; bases with no gene match: 5. As DNA, the CDR3 is TGTGCCAGCAGTTACTCGGGGACAGCTCATAACTATGGCTACACCTTC. Protein: CASSYSGTAHNYGYTF.

The chain joins TRBV12-3 or TRBV12-4 to TRBJ1-5; D is unclear. Trimming removed 5 bases from V and 1 base from J, with 6 bases in between. The CDR3 consists of 13 residues. CDR3 DNA: TGTGCCAGCAGTGGTCCAAGCAATCAGCCCCAGCATTTT. The encoded protein is CASSGPSNQPQHF.

The chain carries TRBV5-1 and TRBJ2-1; 7 bases are shared with TRBD2. CDR1 SGHRS and CDR2 YFSETQ come from the germline V gene. Trimming took 3 bases from V and 0 from J; bases not matched to a gene: 6. The CDR3 extends over 16 amino acids. The CDR3 loop reads CASSYGTTPSYNEQFF. In nucleotides, the CDR3 is TGCGCCAGCAGCTACGGGACTACACCCTCCTACAATGAGCAGTTCTTC.